Listed here are 5 T cell receptor beta chains from one sample, sequenced in a study of control samples from healthy donors and cancer patients. The data were produced by immunoSEQ multiplex PCR, yet TCRdb's version contains in-frame clones alone and is incomplete. The data hold approximately 150,000 clones, with less than 95% observed a single time. The sequenced sample consisted of PBMCs. Receptors were obtained from a man in his fifties or sixties with colorectal cancer.

The chain carries TRBV29-1 and TRBJ1-1; 8 bases line up with TRBD1. The junction had 4 bases not matched to a gene; V was cut back by 3 bases and J by 10 bases. Germline CDR1 reads SQVTM; CDR2 reads ANQGSEA. The CDR3 consists of 11 residues. The CDR3 spells CSVEDRVGAFF. In DNA, the CDR3 is TGCAGCGTTGAGGACAGGGTGGGAGCTTTCTTT.

The rearrangement joins TRBV11-3 to TRBJ1-1; the D is unclear. CDR1 and CDR2 (germline): SGHNT, YENEEA. V was shortened by 3 bases and J by 5 bases, with 10 bases between the two germline ends. This CDR3 is built from 13 residues. The CDR3 nucleotides are TGTGCCAGCAGCTTCGAAGGGAGGACTGAAGCTTTCTTT. It translates to CASSFEGRTEAFF.

The chain couples TRBV4-3 to TRBJ2-2; no firm D call. Looked up from germline, CDR1 is LGHNA and CDR2 is YSLEER. CDR3 length: 13 residues. The V end was cut by 1 base, the J end by 9 bases, with 9 bases between. This CDR3 is CASSQGAARELFF. The CDR3 DNA sequence: TGCGCCAGCAGCCAAGGGGCCGCCCGGGAGCTGTTTTTT.

The V call is TRBV9, the J call TRBJ2-2; 7 bases agree with TRBD1. There are 15 residues in the CDR3. In germline, CDR1 is SGDLS, CDR2 YYNGEE. V was pared by 1 base and J by 3 bases, with 3 bases of the junction left unmatched. Here the CDR3 DNA reads TGTGCCAGCAGCGTACTCGACAGGGACACCGGGGAGCTGTTTTTT. Residues: CASSVLDRDTGELFF.

This clone was counted between two and nine times. The rearrangement links TRBV30 to TRBJ2-5, with D tentatively TRBD1 (6 bases). CDR3 length equals 13 residues. Deletions cut 5 bases from V and 1 base from J, with 11 bases between. Looked up from germline, CDR1 is GTSNPN and CDR2 is SVGIG (reference sequence). The CDR3 nucleotides are TGTGCCTGGGGACAGATCCCCCAAGAGACCCAGTACTTC. This sequence encodes CAWGQIPQETQYF.